These 26 T cell receptor beta chains came from one sample sequenced in a study of spatial heterogeneity in lung cancer. TCRdb used MiXCR to reprocess the 5' RACE reads, holding one entry per CDR3 protein. The sample gives about 27,000 distinct CDR3 sequences, roughly 5.4% of which show up once; 20% to 25% is in the top ten. The sample's time point: blood at routine non-recurrence follow-up after resection. This specimen was PBMCs, taken at follow-up. The receptors were gathered from a female donor with early-stage non-small cell lung cancer.

Within the sample, this clonotype is medium-sized (0.01 to 0.1%). V and J are TRBV7-2 and TRBJ2-7; weak D call: TRBD1 (6 bases). The V end was cut by 5 bases, the J end by 2 bases, with 10 bases between. The CDR3 has 13 residues. Germline V gene sequence: CDR1 SGHTA, CDR2 FQGNSA. The CDR3 loop is CASSRGQTYEQYF. The DNA of the CDR3 is TGTGCCAGCAGCCGCGGACAGACCTACGAGCAGTACTTC.

Many counts were recorded for this clonotype. This chain uses TRBV6-2 or TRBV6-3 with TRBJ2-3, with 8 bases identical to TRBD1. V shed 5 bases, J shed 3 bases, and the junction held 7 bases outside the gene matches. This CDR3 has 15 residues. CDR1 and CDR2 (germline): MNHEY, SVGEGT. CDR3 in amino acids: CASSPGQGSTDTQYF. CDR3 nucleotides: TGTGCCAGCAGTCCCGGACAGGGCTCAACAGATACGCAGTATTTT.

In the case of this clonotype: Given a much more abundant clone one base away, this may be a read error. This likely comes from a read error, as the CDR3 has no conserved phenylalanine or tryptophan at its end. The gene calls are TRBV2 and TRBJ2-7; no firm D call. V shed 3 bases and J shed 5 bases, with 5 bases lying between them. This CDR3 contains 11 residues. Germline CDR1 reads SNHLY; CDR2 reads FYNNEI. Here the CDR3 reads CASSDWDEQYS. In nucleotides, the CDR3 is TGTGCCAGCAGTGATTGGGACGAGCAGTACTCC.

This clonotype has at least ten counts. The chain has TRBV30 and TRBJ2-2; 10 nucleotides match TRBD1. There are 15 residues in the CDR3. V was pared by 0 bases and J by 7 bases, with 5 bases of the junction left unmatched. CDR1 and CDR2 from the germline V gene are GTSNPN and SVGIG (reference sequence). CDR3 in amino acids: CAWSVRQGAGGELFF. CDR3 nucleotide sequence: TGTGCCTGGAGTGTACGACAGGGGGCAGGCGGGGAGCTGTTTTTT.

This clonotype was recorded many times. The chain has TRBV7-6 and TRBJ2-2, with D perhaps matching TRBD1 or TRBD2 (5 bases each). The ends were cut back, 5 bases at V and 7 bases at J, with 20 bases in the middle. Germline loops: CDR1 SGHVS, CDR2 FNYEAQ. CDR3 length: 16 amino acids. The CDR3 sequence is CASSVSSGPQHGELFF. CDR3 nucleotide sequence: TGTGCCAGCAGCGTCTCCTCGGGGCCTCAGCACGGGGAGCTGTTTTTT.

This clonotype appeared many times. J is TRBJ2-2 and V is TRBV7-9; no firm D call. This CDR3 spans 16 amino acids. Germline V gene lookup returns CDR1 SEHNR and CDR2 FQNEAQ (reference sequence). V was trimmed by 1 base and J by 1 base, leaving 10 bases between them. CDR3 in amino acids: CASSLGLVRNTGELFF. The CDR3, as DNA: TGTGCCAGCAGCTTAGGGCTCGTGCGGAACACCGGGGAGCTGTTTTTT.

Ten or more counts support this clonotype. The chain carries TRBV6-5 and TRBJ2-7; 11 nucleotides line up with TRBD1. The CDR3 is made up of 14 amino acids. Trimming took 5 bases from V and 2 from J; bases not matched to a gene: 2. Germline CDR1 reads MNHEY; CDR2 reads SVGAGI. CDR3 in amino acids: CASSTGQGAYEQYF. The CDR3 nucleotides are TGTGCCAGCAGTACGGGACAGGGGGCCTACGAGCAGTACTTC.

This clonotype was observed at least ten times. This sequence joins TRBV7-6 and TRBJ1-6, with 8 bases aligning to TRBD1. With 5 bases clipped from V and 7 bases from J, the junction kept 10 bases outside the gene matches. This CDR3 is built from 16 residues. Germline CDR1 SGHVS, CDR2 FNYEAQ. CDR3 nucleotides: TGTGCCAGCAGCCCCCGGACAGGGACGTTGAATTCACCCCTCCACTTT. Translation: CASSPRTGTLNSPLHF.

This clonotype has ten or more counts. This chain connects TRBV28 to TRBJ1-6, with D uncertain. V shed 6 bases and J shed 10 bases, with 25 bases lying between them. The germline gives CDR1 MDHEN, CDR2 SYDVKM. This CDR3 spans 17 amino acids. In nucleotides, the CDR3 is TGTGCCAGCAGCCTCCTAAACGCTATAGTAGTAAAATCACCCCTCCACTTT. It codes for CASSLLNAIVVKSPLHF. The variable domain in full, completed from reference TRBV28 and TRBJ1-6, reads DVKVTQSSRYLVKRTGEKVFLECVQDMDHENMFWYRQDPGLGLRLIYFSYDVKMKEKGDIPEGYSVSREKKERFSLILESASTNQTSMYLCASSLLNAIVVKSPLHFGNGTRLTVT.

V usage is TRBV6-5 and J usage is TRBJ2-5; D remains ambiguous. Trimming stripped 2 bases from V and 0 bases from J, with 7 bases between. The germline V gene encodes CDR1 MNHEY and CDR2 SVGAGI. The CDR3 sequence is 14 residues long. This chain's CDR3 is CASSYMGNQETQYF. CDR3 coding DNA: TGTGCCAGCAGTTACATGGGGAACCAAGAGACCCAGTACTTC.

This clonotype came up a few times. The rearrangement links TRBV6-2 or TRBV6-3 to TRBJ2-2; D is possibly TRBD1 (6 bases). CDR3 length: 13 amino acids. Trimming shortened V by 6 bases and J by 6 bases, and 11 bases separated the two germline ends. Per germline, CDR1 MNHEY and CDR2 SVGEGT. As DNA, the CDR3 is TGTGCCAGCAGACAACAGGGTCCCGGGGAGCTGTTTTTT. It encodes CASRQQGPGELFF.

This clonotype has just a few counts. This chain uses TRBV7-2 with TRBJ2-3; 8 bases fit TRBD2. Germline lookup yields CDR1 SGHTA and CDR2 FQGNSA. V lost 3 bases and J lost 5; bases outside the gene matches: 7. The CDR3 contains 15 residues. This chain's CDR3 is CASSFGTGGLDTQYF. The CDR3 bases are TGTGCCAGCAGCTTTGGAACGGGAGGGTTAGATACGCAGTATTTT.

Many counts were recorded for this clonotype. The chain is built from TRBV9 and TRBJ2-5; a possible D gene is TRBD1 (5 bases). V was cut by 0 bases and J by 3 bases, with 9 bases left in between. This CDR3 is built from 14 residues. CDR1 is SGDLS, CDR2 YYNGEE, per germline. CDR3 amino acids: CASSVGEGEETQYF. For the CDR3, the DNA is TGTGCCAGCAGCGTAGGGGAAGGGGAAGAGACCCAGTACTTC.

This clonotype occurred many times. This sequence joins TRBV25-1 and TRBJ2-5; no firm D call. Deletions cut 5 bases from V and 7 bases from J, with 8 bases between. This CDR3 has 11 residues. CDR1 is MGHDK and CDR2 is SYGVNS in the germline V gene. The CDR3, as DNA: TGTGCCAGCAGTCGGGCCGGGACCCAGTACTTC. This encodes CASSRAGTQYF.

This clonotype was recorded at least ten times. This chain connects TRBV7-9 to TRBJ2-5; 7 positions match TRBD1. Germline CDR1 SEHNR, CDR2 FQNEAQ (reference sequence). This CDR3 has 16 residues. J lost 3 bases, V lost 5 bases, and 12 bases had no gene match. CDR3 residues: CASSQGVRGMEETQYF. CDR3 DNA: TGTGCCAGCAGCCAGGGGGTCAGGGGTATGGAAGAGACCCAGTACTTC.

This clonotype was seen ten or more times. The genes are TRBV20-1 and TRBJ1-1; the D is unclear. Trimming removed 2 bases at V and 1 base at J, with 14 bases between. This CDR3 is built from 15 residues. Germline V gene sequence: CDR1 DFQATT, CDR2 SNEGSKA (reference sequence). DNA for the CDR3: TGCAGTGCTAGAAAGGCAGGCCGAGGGAACACTGAAGCTTTCTTT. Protein product: CSARKAGRGNTEAFF.

In this sample, this clonotype turned up many times. J is TRBJ1-6 and V is TRBV28, with 9 bases matching TRBD1. Germline CDR1 is MDHEN and CDR2 is SYDVKM. V was clipped by 5 bases and J by 7 bases; unmatched bases: 18. CDR3 length: 19 residues. The CDR3 DNA reads as TGTGCCAGCAGTCTCTCACCGGGACAGGGCCGACTCCGAAATTCACCCCTCCACTTT. Translation gives CASSLSPGQGRLRNSPLHF.

The chain is built from TRBV10-3 and TRBJ2-7; weak D call: TRBD1 (5 bases). This CDR3 region has 17 residues. Germline lookup yields CDR1 ENHRY and CDR2 SYGVKD. V lost 0 bases and J 0 bases, leaving 15 bases between the germline ends. CDR3 amino acids: CAISESAQTEISYEQYF. The CDR3 coding sequence is TGTGCCATCAGTGAGTCAGCGCAGACAGAAATCTCCTACGAGCAGTACTTC.

This clonotype was detected many times. CDR3 sequence (DNA): TGCGCCAGCAGCCAAGAAGTCGTCCGAGAGCAGTTCTTC. Its protein is CASSQEVVREQFF. The J gene is TRBJ2-1, the V gene TRBV4-3, with no clear D. CDR1 and CDR2 (germline): LGHNA, YSLEER. This CDR3 contains 13 residues. Trimming stripped 0 bases from V and 10 bases from J, with 10 bases between.

This clonotype was seen many times. The chain uses TRBV11-2 and TRBJ2-2; 8 bases line up with TRBD1. V shed 5 bases, J shed 6 bases, and the junction held 5 bases outside the gene matches. This CDR3 region has 14 residues. Looked up from germline, CDR1 is SGHAT and CDR2 is FQNNGV. The CDR3 region is CASSTRQGSGELFF. For the CDR3, the DNA is TGTGCCAGCAGCACCCGACAGGGGTCCGGGGAGCTGTTTTTT.

This clonotype has a count of ten or more. This chain uses TRBV19 with TRBJ2-7; 13 bases fit TRBD2. Trimming removed 4 bases from V and 5 bases from J; junction bases left unmatched: 5. CDR3 length: 15 amino acids. Germline V gene sequence: CDR1 LNHDA, CDR2 SQIVND (reference sequence). In DNA form, the CDR3 reads TGTGCCAGTAGTAAGTGGACTAGCGGGAGTGACGAGCAGTACTTC. Translating gives CASSKWTSGSDEQYF.

The V gene is TRBV4-1, the J gene TRBJ2-1; D possibly corresponds to TRBD2 (5 bases). Germline loops: CDR1 MGHRA, CDR2 YSYEKL. CDR3 length: 14 residues. With 0 bases removed from V and 8 bases from J, the gap between germline ends came to 11 bases. CDR3 protein: CASSQEVARHEQFF. The CDR3 bases are TGCGCCAGCAGCCAAGAGGTAGCGAGGCATGAGCAGTTCTTC.

This clonotype was observed at least ten times. V usage is TRBV19 and J usage is TRBJ1-2; no definite D call. CDR3 length: 13 amino acids. The V gene's germline CDR1 is LNHDA and CDR2 SQIVND (reference sequence). V was clipped by 4 bases and J by 4 bases, with 10 bases between them. CDR3 sequence (DNA): TGTGCCAGTAGTACCGGTGGTCGCTATGGCTACACCTTC. Translated, it gives CASSTGGRYGYTF.

This clonotype was recorded many times. The V call is TRBV7-2, the J call TRBJ2-1; maybe TRBD2 (5 bases). CDR3 size: 15 residues. Germline-derived CDR1 and CDR2 are SGHTA and FQGNSA. Trimming removed 0 bases at V and 0 bases at J, with 6 bases between. The CDR3 protein is CASSLAGSSYNEQFF. DNA of the CDR3: TGTGCCAGCAGCTTAGCAGGGAGCTCCTACAATGAGCAGTTCTTC.

There are many counts of this clonotype. The chain couples TRBV7-2 to TRBJ2-3; 12 nucleotides align to TRBD2. Germline V CDR1 and CDR2: SGHTA, FQGNSA. The CDR3 has 20 residues. The V and J ends lost 6 bases and 2 bases, in that order; junction bases with no gene match: 18. The CDR3 sequence: CASRRLAGGPNPTATDTQYF. Here the CDR3 DNA reads TGTGCCAGCAGAAGGCTAGCGGGGGGGCCGAACCCCACGGCCACAGATACGCAGTATTTT. Together with reference TRBV7-2 and TRBJ2-3, the CDR3 gives the full variable domain: GAGVSQSPSNKVTEKGKDVELRCDPISGHTALYWYRQSLGQGLEFLIYFQGNSAPDKSGLPSDRFSAERTGGSVSTLTIQRTQQEDSAVYLCASRRLAGGPNPTATDTQYFGPGTRLTVL.

This clonotype showed up many times. The genes are TRBV11-1 and TRBJ2-1, with 13 nucleotides matching TRBD2. The CDR3 sequence is 15 residues long. Per the germline V gene, CDR1 is SGHAT and CDR2 is FQDESV (reference sequence). V lost 5 bases to trimming and J lost 6 bases; unmatched junction nucleotides: 4. CDR3 nucleotide sequence: TGTGCCAGCAGCCCAACTAGCGGGGGGGTCAATGAGCAGTTCTTC. This codes for CASSPTSGGVNEQFF.